This is a list of T cell receptor beta chains from one sample in a study of blood T cell repertoires in COVID-19. Using immunoSEQ multiplex PCR, the repertoire was profiled, and TCRdb retains in-frame clones only, with some absent. The sample consists of about 260,000 clones, more than 85% of them appearing once. The sample taken for sequencing was peripheral blood. These receptors all come from a woman aged 60 to 75 with COVID-19, enrolled during active disease. Each CDR3 is given with its conserved first and last residue. The order of the fields is D gene, V gene, J gene, clone size, CDR3 DNA, CDR3 protein. D genes are given only for firm matches. Size is omitted from some rows. Given values are once, few, many or a class for expanded clones.

D gene: -
V gene: TRBV29-1
J gene: TRBJ1-1
clone size: -
CDR3 DNA: TGCAGCGTTGACAGGGGACACCCGAACACTGAAGCTTTCTTT
CDR3 protein: CSVDRGHPNTEAFF

D gene: -
V gene: TRBV5-4
J gene: TRBJ2-7
clone size: few
CDR3 DNA: TGTGCCAGCAGCTTGCTCCAGGGCGGCCCCTACGAGCAGTACTTC
CDR3 protein: CASSLLQGGPYEQYF

D gene: -
V gene: TRBV2
J gene: TRBJ1-1
clone size: -
CDR3 DNA: TGTGCCAGGGAGGAGATGAACACTGAAGCTTTCTTT
CDR3 protein: CAREEMNTEAFF

D gene: -
V gene: TRBV6-5
J gene: TRBJ1-2
clone size: -
CDR3 DNA: TGTGCCAGCAGTTACTCGATGCAGGGATGGTCCTATGGCTACACCTTC
CDR3 protein: CASSYSMQGWSYGYTF

D gene: -
V gene: TRBV5-1
J gene: TRBJ1-2
clone size: -
CDR3 DNA: TGCGCCAGCAGCTTTGTACAGTCCTATGGCTACACCTTC
CDR3 protein: CASSFVQSYGYTF

D gene: TRBD1
V gene: TRBV28
J gene: TRBJ1-1
clone size: -
CDR3 DNA: TGTGCCAGCAGTCCCTCTGGACAGGGTGGCACTGAAGCTTTCTTT
CDR3 protein: CASSPSGQGGTEAFF

D gene: -
V gene: TRBV25-1
J gene: TRBJ2-7
clone size: few
CDR3 DNA: TGTGCCAGCAGTGAATGGTCAGGGTACGAGCAGTACTTC
CDR3 protein: CASSEWSGYEQYF

D gene: -
V gene: TRBV29-1
J gene: TRBJ2-2
clone size: -
CDR3 DNA: TGCAGCGTTGGCCCCTCGGGAGTTCCCGGGGAGCTGTTTTTT
CDR3 protein: CSVGPSGVPGELFF

D gene: TRBD1
V gene: TRBV28
J gene: TRBJ2-1
clone size: -
CDR3 DNA: TGTGCCAGCAGTTTACCCGACAGGGCGCAGTTCTTC
CDR3 protein: CASSLPDRAQFF

D gene: TRBD1
V gene: TRBV5-8
J gene: TRBJ1-5
clone size: once
CDR3 DNA: TGTGCCAACGGGAATCCGGGACAGGGAAGCAATCAGCCCCAGCATTTT
CDR3 protein: CANGNPGQGSNQPQHF

D gene: TRBD1
V gene: TRBV7-2
J gene: TRBJ1-1
clone size: -
CDR3 DNA: TGTGCCAGCAGCTCCCGCCCTCCGGTTGACAGGGCCAACACTGAAGCTTTCTTT
CDR3 protein: CASSSRPPVDRANTEAFF

D gene: -
V gene: TRBV10-3
J gene: TRBJ2-7
clone size: few
CDR3 DNA: TGTGCCATCAGCATCCTCAGAGGGGGGGGAGCCGCCCCCTACGAGCAGTACTTC
CDR3 protein: CAISILRGGGAAPYEQYF

D gene: -
V gene: TRBV7-9
J gene: TRBJ1-4
clone size: -
CDR3 DNA: TGTGCCAGCAGCTTACGTGGACAAAGTAATGAAAAACTGTTTTTT
CDR3 protein: CASSLRGQSNEKLFF

D gene: -
V gene: TRBV3-1/TRBV3-2
J gene: TRBJ2-2
clone size: -
CDR3 DNA: TGTGCCAGCAGACTCACTTGGGGCAGATTAACCGGGGAGCTGTTTTTT
CDR3 protein: CASRLTWGRLTGELFF

D gene: -
V gene: TRBV10-3
J gene: TRBJ2-7
clone size: -
CDR3 DNA: TGTGCCACCCAAAGTTGGTCAGACGAGCAGTACTTC
CDR3 protein: CATQSWSDEQYF

D gene: -
V gene: TRBV7-9
J gene: TRBJ2-1
clone size: few
CDR3 DNA: TGTGCCAGCAGCGGGGGGAAAATGAGCTCCTACAATGAGCAGTTCTTC
CDR3 protein: CASSGGKMSSYNEQFF

D gene: -
V gene: TRBV30
J gene: TRBJ1-5
clone size: -
CDR3 DNA: TGTGCCTGGAGGGAGACAGATTATAGCAATCAGCCCCAGCATTTT
CDR3 protein: CAWRETDYSNQPQHF

D gene: -
V gene: TRBV3-1/TRBV3-2
J gene: TRBJ2-1
clone size: once
CDR3 DNA: TGTGCCAGCAGCCAAGTTCAGGGAGGTAATGAGCAGTTCTTC
CDR3 protein: CASSQVQGGNEQFF

D gene: TRBD1
V gene: TRBV10-3
J gene: TRBJ2-6
clone size: -
CDR3 DNA: TGTGCCATCAGAAAGGGACAGGGATCATCTGGGGCCAACGTCCTGACTTTC
CDR3 protein: CAIRKGQGSSGANVLTF

D gene: TRBD2
V gene: TRBV19
J gene: TRBJ2-1
clone size: -
CDR3 DNA: TGTGCCAGTAGTATCCCGGGAGGGCCCGATGATGAGCAGTTCTTC
CDR3 protein: CASSIPGGPDDEQFF

D gene: TRBD2
V gene: TRBV5-6
J gene: TRBJ2-1
clone size: -
CDR3 DNA: TGTGCCAGCGGACTGCGGACGGGAGGGCTAAATGAGCAGTTCTTC
CDR3 protein: CASGLRTGGLNEQFF

D gene: -
V gene: TRBV2
J gene: TRBJ1-1
clone size: -
CDR3 DNA: TGTGCCAGCAGTGCCGCACAGTATAACACTGAAGCTTTCTTT
CDR3 protein: CASSAAQYNTEAFF

D gene: -
V gene: TRBV19
J gene: TRBJ1-1
clone size: -
CDR3 DNA: TGTGCCAGTAGTAAATGGGGGGACCCGAACACTGAAGCTTTCTTT
CDR3 protein: CASSKWGDPNTEAFF

D gene: TRBD2
V gene: TRBV6-1
J gene: TRBJ2-1
clone size: -
CDR3 DNA: TGTGCCAGCAGTGAGGGGACCCTGGGACTAGCGGGAGATGAGCAGTTCTTC
CDR3 protein: CASSEGTLGLAGDEQFF

D gene: TRBD2
V gene: TRBV11-2
J gene: TRBJ2-1
clone size: -
CDR3 DNA: TGTGCCAGCAGCCGCCGCGGGACTAGACAAAGCAATGAGCAGTTCTTC
CDR3 protein: CASSRRGTRQSNEQFF

D gene: -
V gene: TRBV6-5
J gene: TRBJ1-1
clone size: -
CDR3 DNA: TGTGCCAGCAAGCGGGGGACGCCGAACACTGAAGCTTTCTTT
CDR3 protein: CASKRGTPNTEAFF

D gene: TRBD2
V gene: TRBV10-2
J gene: TRBJ2-1
clone size: -
CDR3 DNA: TGCGCCAGCAGTGAGTCGAGGCTAGCGGGAATCGATGAGCAGTTCTTC
CDR3 protein: CASSESRLAGIDEQFF

D gene: TRBD1
V gene: TRBV27
J gene: TRBJ1-5
clone size: -
CDR3 DNA: TGTGCCAGCAGTACCGGACAGGCCCTGGGCGGGCCCCAGCATTTT
CDR3 protein: CASSTGQALGGPQHF

D gene: -
V gene: TRBV19
J gene: TRBJ2-2
clone size: -
CDR3 DNA: TGTGCCAGTAGCCGGTATCGGACACAGAACACCGGGGAGCTGTTTTTT
CDR3 protein: CASSRYRTQNTGELFF

D gene: TRBD2
V gene: TRBV7-9
J gene: TRBJ2-3
clone size: -
CDR3 DNA: TGTGCCAGCAGCTTAGACGGACTAGGGTTAGATACGCAGTATTTT
CDR3 protein: CASSLDGLGLDTQYF

D gene: -
V gene: TRBV7-9
J gene: TRBJ2-3
clone size: -
CDR3 DNA: TGTGCCAGCAGCTTAACAGGGTCAGATACGCAGTATTTT
CDR3 protein: CASSLTGSDTQYF

D gene: -
V gene: TRBV14
J gene: TRBJ2-7
clone size: -
CDR3 DNA: TGTGCCAGCAGCCTCCGGACTGGAACCTACGAGCAGTACTTC
CDR3 protein: CASSLRTGTYEQYF

D gene: TRBD2
V gene: TRBV15
J gene: TRBJ2-3
clone size: few
CDR3 DNA: TGTGCCACCACGCTAGCGGGAGGGACAGATACGCAGTATTTT
CDR3 protein: CATTLAGGTDTQYF

D gene: TRBD2
V gene: TRBV18
J gene: TRBJ2-1
clone size: -
CDR3 DNA: TGTGCCAGCTCACCGTCGGCGGGAGGGCCAGGAAATGAGCAGTTCTTC
CDR3 protein: CASSPSAGGPGNEQFF

D gene: -
V gene: TRBV5-6
J gene: TRBJ2-7
clone size: -
CDR3 DNA: TGTGCCAGCAGCTTGGTCAACTACGAGCAGTACTTC
CDR3 protein: CASSLVNYEQYF

D gene: TRBD2
V gene: TRBV5-1
J gene: TRBJ2-1
clone size: few
CDR3 DNA: TGCGCCAGCAGCTTGGGCACTAGCGGGACCAATGAGCAGTTCTTC
CDR3 protein: CASSLGTSGTNEQFF

D gene: TRBD2
V gene: TRBV6-2/TRBV6-3
J gene: TRBJ2-1
clone size: -
CDR3 DNA: TGTGCCAGCAGCGCCCTAGCGGGAGGGCCGGGTGAGCAGTTCTTC
CDR3 protein: CASSALAGGPGEQFF

D gene: -
V gene: TRBV28
J gene: TRBJ1-5
clone size: -
CDR3 DNA: TGTGCCAGCAGTTTGGCAGGGATTGGCAATCAGCCCCAGCATTTT
CDR3 protein: CASSLAGIGNQPQHF

D gene: TRBD2
V gene: TRBV15
J gene: TRBJ2-3
clone size: -
CDR3 DNA: TGTGCCACGTCCAGCGGGAGTGTGGCAGATACGCAGTATTTT
CDR3 protein: CATSSGSVADTQYF

D gene: -
V gene: TRBV29-1
J gene: TRBJ1-2
clone size: -
CDR3 DNA: TGCAGCGTACGGGGGACGTGGGGCTACACCTTC
CDR3 protein: CSVRGTWGYTF

D gene: TRBD1
V gene: TRBV19
J gene: TRBJ1-5
clone size: -
CDR3 DNA: TGTGCCAGTACCCGGGGACAGGGGCCGCAGCCCCAGCATTTT
CDR3 protein: CASTRGQGPQPQHF

D gene: -
V gene: TRBV2
J gene: TRBJ2-1
clone size: -
CDR3 DNA: TGTGCCAGCAGACAGCCCCAGGGAGAGCAGTTCTTC
CDR3 protein: CASRQPQGEQFF

D gene: -
V gene: TRBV7-8
J gene: TRBJ2-1
clone size: -
CDR3 DNA: TGTGCCAGCAGCTCATTTGGGCGGGTTAGCGATGAGCAGTTCTTC
CDR3 protein: CASSSFGRVSDEQFF

D gene: TRBD2
V gene: TRBV27
J gene: TRBJ2-1
clone size: -
CDR3 DNA: TGTGCCAGCAGTTTTCTAGCGGGAGAAAATGAGCAGTTCTTC
CDR3 protein: CASSFLAGENEQFF

D gene: -
V gene: TRBV3-1/TRBV3-2
J gene: TRBJ1-2
clone size: -
CDR3 DNA: TGTGCCAGCAGCCAAGAATTGAACAGCTATGGCTACACCTTC
CDR3 protein: CASSQELNSYGYTF

D gene: TRBD1
V gene: TRBV30
J gene: TRBJ1-6
clone size: -
CDR3 DNA: TGTGCCTGGAGAACCGGGACAGTTAATTCACCCCTCCACTTT
CDR3 protein: CAWRTGTVNSPLHF

D gene: -
V gene: TRBV5-1
J gene: TRBJ2-1
clone size: -
CDR3 DNA: TGCGCCAGCAGCTTGGGCGGCGGCTCCTACAATGAGCAGTTCTTC
CDR3 protein: CASSLGGGSYNEQFF